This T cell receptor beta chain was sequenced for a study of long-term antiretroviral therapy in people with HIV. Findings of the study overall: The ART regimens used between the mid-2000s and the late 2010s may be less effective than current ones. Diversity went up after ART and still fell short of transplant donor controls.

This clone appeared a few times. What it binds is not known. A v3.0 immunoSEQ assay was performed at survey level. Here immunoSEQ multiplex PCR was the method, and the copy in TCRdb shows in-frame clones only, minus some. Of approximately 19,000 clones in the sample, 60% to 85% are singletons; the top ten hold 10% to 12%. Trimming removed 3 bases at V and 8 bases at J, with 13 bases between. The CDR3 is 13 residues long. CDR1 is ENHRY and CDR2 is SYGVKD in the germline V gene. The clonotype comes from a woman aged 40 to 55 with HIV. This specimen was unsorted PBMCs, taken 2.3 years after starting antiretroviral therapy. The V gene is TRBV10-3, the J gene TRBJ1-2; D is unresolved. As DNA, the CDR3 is TGTGCCATCAGTGAAATAGGGAAGGACGGCTACACCTTC. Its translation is CAISEIGKDGYTF.